What follows are 5 T cell receptor beta chains derived from one specimen sequenced in a study of cytomegalovirus exposure and HLA in healthy donors. This PCR relied on a set of 60 Vbeta primers and 13 Jbeta primers. This table comes from immunoSEQ multiplex PCR, and its TCRdb copy is limited to in-frame clones, with some not included. The sample consists of some 140,000 clones, roughly two thirds of them appearing once. Sequencing used PBMCs. These receptors were taken from a woman in her 40s in good health and CMV-seronegative.

V gene TRBV11-2 combines with J gene TRBJ1-2, with D possibly TRBD1 on 5 matching bases. There are 15 residues in the CDR3. Germline assignment: CDR1 SGHAT and CDR2 FQNNGV. Trimming took off 5 bases at V and 0 bases at J, with 13 bases between the two ends. The CDR3 DNA follows: TGTGCCAGCAGCCCAACTACAGGTTCTAACTATGGCTACACCTTC. As protein: CASSPTTGSNYGYTF.

This chain uses TRBV9 with TRBJ1-2; 9 bases are shared with TRBD1. This CDR3 comprises 14 residues. J lost 7 bases, V lost 4 bases, and 8 bases had no gene match. Germline CDR1 is SGDLS and CDR2 is YYNGEE. The CDR3 coding sequence is TGTGCCAGCAGCAAAGAACAGGGGGCCGGTGGCTACACCTTC. It specifies CASSKEQGAGGYTF.

The chain links TRBV7-8 to TRBJ1-4, with unresolved D. Trimming stripped 5 bases from V and 6 bases from J, with 7 bases between. This CDR3 has 12 amino acids. In germline, CDR1 is SGHVS, CDR2 FQNEAQ. CDR3 coding DNA: TGTGCCAGCAGCCAAAATCATGAAAAACTGTTTTTT. Residues: CASSQNHEKLFF.

The rearrangement uses TRBV5-4 and TRBJ2-2; no clear D gene. The CDR3 sequence is 13 residues long. The V gene's germline CDR1 is SGHNT and CDR2 YYREEE (reference sequence). Trimming pared 0 bases from V and 4 bases from J, leaving 4 bases between. In DNA, the CDR3 is TGTGCCAGCAGCTTGGTAGCCACCGGGGAGCTGTTTTTT. The encoded protein is CASSLVATGELFF.

The rearrangement joins TRBV7-9 to TRBJ1-6; D unresolved. From germline, CDR1 is SEHNR and CDR2 FQNEAQ (reference sequence). The CDR3 covers 14 residues. Between the trimmed V and J ends, which lost 5 bases and 8 bases, there was a span of 13 bases. The CDR3 region has the DNA TGTGCCAGCAGCCGGATCGATCGGGATTCACCCCTCCACTTT. It codes for CASSRIDRDSPLHF.